The 4 T cell receptor beta chains given below trace back to one sample, sequenced in a study of T cell responses to AZD1222 COVID-19 vaccine. Generated by immunoSEQ multiplex PCR, the TCRdb table keeps only in-frame clones and is missing some. The repertoire holds some 150,000 clones, with 90% to 95% as singletons. The source material was peripheral blood, sampled on day 0 of MenACWY control vaccination. All receptors derive from an adult in good health.

The chain links TRBV3-1 (or the pseudogene TRBV3-2) to TRBJ2-1; D is unclear. Trimming removed 4 bases from V and 7 bases from J, with 5 bases in between. The CDR3 loop spans 11 amino acids. Germline-derived CDR1 and CDR2 are LGHDT and YNNKEL (reference sequence). The CDR3 reads CASSRENEQFF. The CDR3 DNA reads TGTGCCAGCAGCCGAGAAAATGAGCAGTTCTTC.

The V and J genes are TRBV12-5 and TRBJ1-1; D possibly corresponds to TRBD1 (6 bases). CDR3 length equals 15 residues. V was trimmed by 7 bases and J by 1 base, leaving 16 bases between them. Germline lookup yields CDR1 LGHNT and CDR2 FRNRAP. As DNA, the CDR3 is TGTGCTAGTGCCGATCCAGGGGCAACGAACACTGAAGCTTTCTTT. Its translation: CASADPGATNTEAFF.

This clone was seen once. The chain couples TRBV25-1 to TRBJ1-2; D is possibly TRBD1 (5 bases). Per germline, CDR1 MGHDK and CDR2 SYGVNS. This CDR3 region has 11 residues. V was cut by 3 bases and J by 8 bases, with 7 bases left in between. The CDR3 DNA reads as TGTGCCAGCAGTGAGGGGGGAGGCTACACCTTC. It translates to CASSEGGGYTF.

The V call is TRBV10-1, the J call TRBJ1-1; D unresolved. V shed 6 bases and J shed 1 base, with 9 bases lying between them. This CDR3 has 13 amino acids. CDR1 is WNHNN, CDR2 SYGVQD, per germline (reference sequence). The CDR3 bases are TGCGCCAGCAGATTACAGCCGAACACTGAAGCTTTCTTT. This codes for CASRLQPNTEAFF.